This TCR beta chain was recorded in a study of blood T cell repertoires in COVID-19. The wider study: COVID-19 samples from acute and convalescent phases originated in the United States, Italy and Spain. PBMCs, B-cell-depleted T cells, or T cells provided the cDNA or gDNA that made up the material.

Per the study methods: Amplification with reference gene primers provided the estimates of nucleated cell counts. Libraries were prepared by immunoSEQ multiplex PCR; TCRdb keeps only in-frame clonotypes and omits some of them. D and trimming were read from the DNA, whereas the V and J calls and clone size are those reported in that table. This table holds 50,000 to 75,000 clones, around 92% found once. This clone was seen a single time. Germline V gene lookup returns CDR1 SGDLS and CDR2 YYNGEE. V lost 2 bases and J lost 2; bases outside the gene matches: 9. This CDR3 has 17 residues. The rearrangement joins TRBV9 to TRBJ2-5; 10 bases align to TRBD2. The TCR originated in a human donor in a cohort sampled during active COVID-19. Sequencing was carried out using peripheral blood. The CDR3 region is CASSVWGLAGVQETQYF. Here the CDR3 DNA reads TGTGCCAGCAGCGTCTGGGGCCTAGCGGGGGTACAAGAGACCCAGTACTTC.